The clone carrying this T cell receptor beta chain was detected a few times. The sample comes from a study of T-cell reconstitution after alpha-beta-depleted transplantation in children. This CDR3 spans 13 amino acids. V shed 6 bases and J shed 5 bases, with 13 bases lying between them. Germline CDR1 ENHRY, CDR2 SYGVKD. Unique molecular identifiers were built into the TCRbeta library. TCRdb used MiXCR to reprocess the PCR reads, holding one entry per CDR3 protein. The data hold around 360,000 distinct CDR3 sequences, with 10% observed a single time. The material sequenced was PBMCs from the stem cell graft donor, taken from the stem cell graft. V usage is TRBV10-3 and J usage is TRBJ2-5; tentatively, D is TRBD2 (6 bases). The TCR was taken from a human donor who donated a stem cell graft to a child with acute lymphoblastic leukemia. The chain's CDR3 is CAISREFGETQYF. In DNA form, the CDR3 reads TGTGCCATCAGCCGGGAGTTCGGGGAGACCCAGTACTTC.